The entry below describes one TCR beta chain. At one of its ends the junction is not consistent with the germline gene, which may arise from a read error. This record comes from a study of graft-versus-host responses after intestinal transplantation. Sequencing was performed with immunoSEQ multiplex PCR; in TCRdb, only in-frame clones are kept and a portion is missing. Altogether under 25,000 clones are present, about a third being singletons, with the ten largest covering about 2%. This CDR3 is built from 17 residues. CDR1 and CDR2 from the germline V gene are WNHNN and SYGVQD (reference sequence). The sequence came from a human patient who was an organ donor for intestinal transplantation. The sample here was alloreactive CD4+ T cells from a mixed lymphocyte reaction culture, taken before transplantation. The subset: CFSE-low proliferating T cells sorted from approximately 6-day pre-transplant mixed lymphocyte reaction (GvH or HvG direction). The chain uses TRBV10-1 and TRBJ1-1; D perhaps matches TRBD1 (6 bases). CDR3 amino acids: CASSEKGQQYWNPEAFF. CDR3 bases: TGCGCCAGCAGTGAGAAAGGACAGCAGTATTGGAACCCTGAAGCTTTCTTT.